This T cell receptor beta chain was sequenced in a study of tumor-infiltrating lymphocytes in localized non-small cell lung cancer. This clone was counted a few times. The repertoire was sequenced with immunoSEQ multiplex PCR; TCRdb's copy has only in-frame clones and lacks some. The sample has some 10,000 clones, approximately 84% seen once; the top ten hold approximately 7%. The CDR3 runs 13 residues. Looked up from germline, CDR1 is SGHVS and CDR2 is FNYEAQ. The ends lost 5 bases at V and 4 bases at J; junction bases unmatched: 5. The V call is TRBV7-6, the J call TRBJ2-7, with 7 bases identical to TRBD1. This clonotype was obtained from a human donor with non-small cell lung cancer. The sample was uninvolved lung tissue not adjacent to the tumor. The CDR3 DNA is TGTGCCAGCAGCAACTCACAGGGGTACGAGCAGTACTTC. Residues: CASSNSQGYEQYF.